This is a list of T cell receptor beta chains from one sample in a study of control samples from healthy donors and cancer patients. The assay was immunoSEQ multiplex PCR, and TCRdb's table has in-frame clones only and misses some. The profile shows some 160,000 clones, roughly 94% of them singletons. Sequences were obtained from blood. The receptors come from a woman aged 40 to 55 in good health. CDR3s include the opening cysteine and the closing phenylalanine or tryptophan. Fields, in order: clone size, J gene, V gene, D gene, CDR3 protein, CDR3 DNA. The D gene is left open where the match is weak. Size tells how often a clone was seen (once, few, many) or the class of an expanded clone, and some rows leave it out.

abundance: .
j_gene: TRBJ1-4
v_gene: TRBV18
d_gene: .
CDR3aa: CASSPSRQTNEKLFF
CDR3nt: TGTGCCAGCTCACCATCCCGACAGACAAATGAAAAACTGTTTTTT

abundance: .
j_gene: TRBJ2-5
v_gene: TRBV4-2
d_gene: TRBD1
CDR3aa: CASSFRGPQETQYF
CDR3nt: TGTGCCAGCAGCTTCAGGGGGCCCCAAGAGACCCAGTACTTC

abundance: .
j_gene: TRBJ2-7
v_gene: TRBV16
d_gene: TRBD2
CDR3aa: CASSPLAGDSYEQYF
CDR3nt: TGTGCCAGCAGCCCACTAGCGGGGGACTCCTACGAGCAGTACTTC

abundance: .
j_gene: TRBJ1-5
v_gene: TRBV6-2/TRBV6-3
d_gene: .
CDR3aa: CASSASLNQPQHF
CDR3nt: TGTGCCAGCAGTGCGAGTTTAAATCAGCCCCAGCATTTT

abundance: .
j_gene: TRBJ1-3
v_gene: TRBV19
d_gene: .
CDR3aa: CASSVSGTVRSGNTIYF
CDR3nt: TGTGCCAGTAGCGTCTCCGGGACTGTACGCTCTGGAAACACCATATATTTT

abundance: .
j_gene: TRBJ1-2
v_gene: TRBV6-2/TRBV6-3
d_gene: .
CDR3aa: CASSYSFRGVNYGYTF
CDR3nt: TGTGCCAGCAGTTACTCATTCCGCGGGGTAAACTATGGCTACACCTTC

abundance: .
j_gene: TRBJ1-4
v_gene: TRBV9
d_gene: .
CDR3aa: CASSATGGSGKLFF
CDR3nt: TGTGCCAGCAGCGCGACAGGCGGATCGGGAAAACTGTTTTTT

abundance: once
j_gene: TRBJ2-2
v_gene: TRBV7-2
d_gene: TRBD1
CDR3aa: CASSWRQGVNTGELFF
CDR3nt: TGTGCCAGCAGCTGGAGACAGGGGGTGAACACCGGGGAGCTGTTTTTT

abundance: few
j_gene: TRBJ1-6
v_gene: TRBV5-6
d_gene: TRBD1
CDR3aa: CASSYHDRVNSPLHF
CDR3nt: TGTGCCAGCAGCTACCATGACAGGGTTAATTCACCCCTCCACTTT

abundance: once
j_gene: TRBJ2-3
v_gene: TRBV11-3
d_gene: .
CDR3aa: CASSSGFSSDTQYF
CDR3nt: TGTGCCAGCAGCTCAGGGTTTTCCTCAGATACGCAGTATTTT

abundance: .
j_gene: TRBJ1-2
v_gene: TRBV3-1/TRBV3-2
d_gene: .
CDR3aa: CASSQPPAQDGYTF
CDR3nt: TGTGCCAGCAGCCAACCCCCGGCCCAAGATGGCTACACCTTC

abundance: .
j_gene: TRBJ2-7
v_gene: TRBV27
d_gene: TRBD2
CDR3aa: CASSLGGEGSREQYF
CDR3nt: TGTGCCAGCAGTTTGGGGGGGGAAGGGTCGCGGGAGCAGTACTTC

abundance: .
j_gene: TRBJ2-5
v_gene: TRBV7-2
d_gene: .
CDR3aa: CASSLRPYQTKETQYF
CDR3nt: TGTGCCAGCAGCTTGAGGCCCTATCAGACCAAAGAGACCCAGTACTTC

abundance: .
j_gene: TRBJ1-2
v_gene: TRBV6-1
d_gene: .
CDR3aa: CASSENYGYTF
CDR3nt: TGTGCCAGCAGTGAAAACTATGGCTACACCTTC

abundance: .
j_gene: TRBJ2-2
v_gene: TRBV10-3
d_gene: TRBD2
CDR3aa: CATRRGLAGANTGELFF
CDR3nt: TGTGCCACCCGCCGGGGACTAGCGGGGGCGAACACCGGGGAGCTGTTTTTT

abundance: .
j_gene: TRBJ2-7
v_gene: TRBV4-1
d_gene: .
CDR3aa: CASSLARSGSYEQYF
CDR3nt: TGCGCCAGCAGCCTAGCACGTAGCGGCTCCTACGAGCAGTACTTC

abundance: .
j_gene: TRBJ1-2
v_gene: TRBV15
d_gene: .
CDR3aa: CATSRDLDLGYGYTF
CDR3nt: TGTGCCACCAGCAGAGATTTGGATTTGGGCTATGGCTACACCTTC

abundance: .
j_gene: TRBJ1-1
v_gene: TRBV7-2
d_gene: .
CDR3aa: CASSLAWEWLGGEAFF
CDR3nt: TGTGCCAGCAGCTTAGCGTGGGAATGGTTAGGGGGTGAAGCTTTCTTT

abundance: .
j_gene: TRBJ1-5
v_gene: TRBV7-8
d_gene: TRBD1
CDR3aa: CASSLAGQGGNQPQHF
CDR3nt: TGTGCCAGCAGCTTAGCGGGACAGGGCGGCAATCAGCCCCAGCATTTT

abundance: once
j_gene: TRBJ2-5
v_gene: TRBV10-2
d_gene: .
CDR3aa: CASWNVEGQFGGTQYF
CDR3nt: TGCGCCAGCTGGAATGTGGAGGGACAGTTTGGGGGGACCCAGTACTTC

abundance: .
j_gene: TRBJ2-5
v_gene: TRBV7-2
d_gene: TRBD2
CDR3aa: CASSLAGTSGPQETQYF
CDR3nt: TGTGCCAGCAGCTTAGCCGGGACTAGCGGCCCCCAAGAGACCCAGTACTTC

abundance: .
j_gene: TRBJ1-2
v_gene: TRBV6-6
d_gene: .
CDR3aa: CASSYSEGNYGYTF
CDR3nt: TGTGCCAGCAGTTACTCGGAAGGGAACTATGGCTACACCTTC

abundance: .
j_gene: TRBJ1-6
v_gene: TRBV5-4
d_gene: .
CDR3aa: CASSLDVGAKNSPLHF
CDR3nt: TGTGCCAGCAGCTTGGATGTGGGGGCGAAAAATTCACCCCTCCACTTT

abundance: once
j_gene: TRBJ1-1
v_gene: TRBV7-2
d_gene: TRBD1
CDR3aa: CASSLGRTGGWNTEAFF
CDR3nt: TGTGCCAGCAGCTTAGGTAGGACAGGGGGGTGGAACACTGAAGCTTTCTTT

abundance: .
j_gene: TRBJ2-1
v_gene: TRBV6-2/TRBV6-3
d_gene: TRBD2
CDR3aa: CASSFWGGRSYNEQFF
CDR3nt: TGTGCCAGCAGTTTTTGGGGAGGGCGCTCCTACAATGAGCAGTTCTTC

abundance: .
j_gene: TRBJ1-5
v_gene: TRBV21-1
d_gene: .
CDR3aa: CASSKARDRDENQPQHF
CDR3nt: TGTGCCAGCAGCAAAGCGAGAGACCGGGACGAAAATCAGCCCCAGCATTTT

abundance: .
j_gene: TRBJ1-2
v_gene: TRBV27
d_gene: .
CDR3aa: CASSFTDRSFYGYTF
CDR3nt: TGTGCCAGCAGTTTTACCGACAGGAGCTTCTATGGCTACACCTTC

abundance: .
j_gene: TRBJ1-3
v_gene: TRBV7-2
d_gene: TRBD1
CDR3aa: CASSVSGTGSGNTIYF
CDR3nt: TGTGCCAGCAGCGTCTCCGGGACAGGCTCTGGAAACACCATATATTTT

abundance: .
j_gene: TRBJ2-1
v_gene: TRBV2
d_gene: .
CDR3aa: CASSEQAFAQYYNEQFF
CDR3nt: TGTGCCAGCAGTGAACAGGCGTTCGCCCAATACTACAATGAGCAGTTCTTC

abundance: .
j_gene: TRBJ1-4
v_gene: TRBV4-1
d_gene: TRBD1
CDR3aa: CASSQGPGQGGEKLFF
CDR3nt: TGCGCCAGCAGCCAAGGCCCTGGACAGGGCGGCGAAAAACTGTTTTTT

abundance: .
j_gene: TRBJ2-4
v_gene: TRBV7-9
d_gene: .
CDR3aa: CASSLEALGKNIQYF
CDR3nt: TGTGCCAGCAGCTTAGAAGCGTTGGGCAAAAACATTCAGTACTTC

abundance: .
j_gene: TRBJ1-1
v_gene: TRBV11-2
d_gene: .
CDR3aa: CASSLGEDTEAFF
CDR3nt: TGTGCCAGCAGCTTGGGGGAGGACACTGAAGCTTTCTTT

abundance: .
j_gene: TRBJ2-7
v_gene: TRBV5-1
d_gene: .
CDR3aa: CASSLGQLSSYEQYF
CDR3nt: TGCGCCAGCAGCCTAGGACAGTTAAGCTCCTACGAGCAGTACTTC

abundance: .
j_gene: TRBJ1-5
v_gene: TRBV30
d_gene: .
CDR3aa: CAWSDTDGSPQHF
CDR3nt: TGTGCCTGGAGTGACACAGACGGGAGCCCCCAGCATTTT

abundance: .
j_gene: TRBJ1-2
v_gene: TRBV30
d_gene: .
CDR3aa: CAWSFSRRANGGYTF
CDR3nt: TGTGCCTGGAGTTTTTCCCGCCGGGCCAACGGTGGCTACACCTTC

abundance: .
j_gene: TRBJ2-2
v_gene: TRBV19
d_gene: .
CDR3aa: CASSISSGELFF
CDR3nt: TGTGCCAGTAGTATAAGCTCCGGGGAGCTGTTTTTT

abundance: once
j_gene: TRBJ1-5
v_gene: TRBV2
d_gene: .
CDR3aa: CASTRDQIQPQHF
CDR3nt: TGTGCCAGCACCCGGGACCAAATTCAGCCCCAGCATTTT

abundance: .
j_gene: TRBJ2-4
v_gene: TRBV6-5
d_gene: .
CDR3aa: CASSGQLAKNIQYF
CDR3nt: TGTGCCAGCTCAGGACAGCTAGCCAAAAACATTCAGTACTTC

abundance: .
j_gene: TRBJ1-1
v_gene: TRBV12-3/TRBV12-4
d_gene: .
CDR3aa: CASSLTGTYEAFF
CDR3nt: TGTGCCAGCAGTTTGACAGGCACCTACGAAGCTTTCTTT

abundance: .
j_gene: TRBJ2-7
v_gene: TRBV2
d_gene: TRBD1
CDR3aa: CASSPGQGAYEQYF
CDR3nt: TGTGCCAGCAGCCCGGGACAGGGGGCCTACGAGCAGTACTTC

abundance: .
j_gene: TRBJ1-2
v_gene: TRBV5-6
d_gene: .
CDR3aa: CASQKAGVRDGYTF
CDR3nt: TGTGCCAGCCAGAAGGCGGGGGTTAGGGATGGCTACACCTTC

abundance: .
j_gene: TRBJ1-2
v_gene: TRBV12-3/TRBV12-4
d_gene: TRBD1
CDR3aa: CASSGTGVYGYTF
CDR3nt: TGTGCCAGCAGTGGGACAGGGGTCTATGGCTACACCTTC

abundance: .
j_gene: TRBJ2-7
v_gene: TRBV19
d_gene: TRBD1
CDR3aa: CASSSTGTGTYEQYF
CDR3nt: TGTGCCAGTAGTTCCACCGGGACAGGTACCTACGAGCAGTACTTC